These 10 T cell receptor beta chains share one sample of origin, sequenced in a study of metastatic and nonmetastatic thyroid tumors. MiXCR reprocessed the PCR reads for TCRdb. This sample has more than 85,000 clones, with around 7.8% found just once. Each patient went into thyroid surgery without having received any treatment. The sequencing input was blood. These receptors came from a female donor with papillary thyroid cancer or a benign thyroid nodule (not recorded which). Some clones in this sample may be carry-over from other donors' samples.

At least ten counts were recorded for this clone. The J gene is TRBJ1-6, the V gene TRBV2; a possible D gene is TRBD1 (5 bases). V lost 7 bases and J lost 7, with 5 bases in between. In germline, CDR1 is SNHLY, CDR2 FYNNEI. The CDR3 is 11 amino acids. The CDR3 DNA reads TGTGCCAGCACAGGGAATTCACCCCTCCACTTT. Translated, it gives CASTGNSPLHF.

This clone occurred many times. The chain employs TRBV19 and TRBJ2-1; D is uncertain. Trimming shortened V by 3 bases and J by 5 bases, and 14 bases separated the two germline ends. Looked up from germline, CDR1 is LNHDA and CDR2 is SQIVND (reference sequence). The CDR3 runs to 15 residues. CDR3 residues: CASSMYRPPDNEQFF. DNA of the CDR3: TGTGCCAGTAGTATGTACCGACCTCCAGACAATGAGCAGTTCTTC.

This clone was detected ten times or more. The genes are TRBV7-9 and TRBJ1-1; D is ambiguous. Germline CDR1 SEHNR, CDR2 FQNEAQ (reference sequence). The V gene lost 2 bases and the J gene lost 0 bases, with 1 base spanning the gap. This CDR3 spans 12 amino acids. CDR3 residues: CASSLMNTEAFF. For the CDR3, the DNA is TGTGCCAGCAGCTTAATGAACACTGAAGCTTTCTTT.

There are many counts of this clone. The J gene is TRBJ1-3, the V gene TRBV19; perhaps TRBD1 as D (5 bases). The CDR3 loop spans 15 amino acids. Looked up from germline, CDR1 is LNHDA and CDR2 is SQIVND (reference sequence). The V and J ends lost 2 bases and 0 bases respectively, with 8 bases between them. DNA for the CDR3: TGTGCCAGTAGTATAAGCACAGGCTCTGGAAACACCATATATTTT. Its protein product is CASSISTGSGNTIYF.

This clone showed up many times. This chain uses TRBV10-2 with TRBJ2-3; TRBD2 matches 11 bases. The V and J ends lost 6 bases and 1 base, in that order; junction bases with no gene match: 3. There are 15 residues in the CDR3. Looked up from germline, CDR1 is WSHSY and CDR2 is SAAADI. CDR3 bases: TGCGCCAGCAGGCTTAGCGGGGGGGGCACAGATACGCAGTATTTT. Residues: CASRLSGGGTDTQYF.

The table lists this clone with a few counts. It may be a read error: a sequence one base away is much more abundant. The sample holds other DNA sequences that translate to the same CDR3. The genes are TRBV19 and TRBJ2-4; maybe TRBD2 (6 bases). CDR3 size: 13 residues. Germline V CDR1 and CDR2: LNHDA, SQIVND (reference sequence). Here the CDR3 DNA reads TGTGCAAGTAGTTGGGGAGGCGGAAACATTCAGTACTTC. This gives the protein CASSWGGGNIQYF. Together with reference TRBV19 and TRBJ2-4, the CDR3 gives the full variable domain: DGGITQSPKYLFRKEGQNVTLSCEQNLNHDAMYWYRQDPGQGLRLIYYSQIVNDFQKGDIAEGYSVSREKKESFPLTVTSAQKNPTAFYLCASSWGGGNIQYFGAGTRLSVL.

Regarding this clone: This same CDR3 is encoded by further DNA sequences in the sample. The J gene is TRBJ2-7, the V gene TRBV19; D is possibly TRBD1 (5 bases). This CDR3 has 14 residues. Per the germline V gene, CDR1 is LNHDA and CDR2 is SQIVND (reference sequence). V was shortened by 5 bases and J by 2 bases, with 13 bases between the two germline ends. In nucleotides, the CDR3 is TGTGCCAGTAGTGGACAAGACAGACCCTACGAGCAGTACTTC. Its protein is CASSGQDRPYEQYF. Together with reference TRBV19 and TRBJ2-7, the CDR3 gives the full variable domain: DGGITQSPKYLFRKEGQNVTLSCEQNLNHDAMYWYRQDPGQGLRLIYYSQIVNDFQKGDIAEGYSVSREKKESFPLTVTSAQKNPTAFYLCASSGQDRPYEQYFGPGTRLTVT.

This clone has a count of ten or more. The chain employs TRBV12-3 or TRBV12-4 and TRBJ1-5; 10 nucleotides align to TRBD1. V was pared by 6 bases and J by 4 bases, with 6 bases of the junction left unmatched. The CDR3 runs 15 residues. The CDR3 DNA is TGTGCCAGCAGGAAGGGACAGGGGATTAATCAGCCCCAGCATTTT. Protein sequence: CASRKGQGINQPQHF.

V gene TRBV12-3 or TRBV12-4 combines with J gene TRBJ1-2; a possible D gene is TRBD1 (6 bases). This CDR3 has 16 amino acids. The V gene lost 1 base and the J gene lost 4 bases, with 16 bases spanning the gap. CDR3 sequence (DNA): TGTGCCAGCAGTTTAGATTCCCCTGGGGGCACCTATGGCTACACCTTC. This translates into CASSLDSPGGTYGYTF.

The table lists this clone with many counts. This rearrangement joins TRBV6-1 to TRBJ2-5; D is ambiguous. The CDR3 is made up of 11 amino acids. Germline lookup yields CDR1 MNHNS and CDR2 SASEGT. Trimming cost V 7 bases and J 3 bases, with 6 bases left between them. The CDR3 loop is CASTNKETQYF. CDR3 DNA: TGTGCCAGCACGAACAAAGAGACCCAGTACTTC.